The 9 T cell receptor beta chains in this list originate from one sample, sequenced in a study of cytomegalovirus exposure and HLA in healthy donors. Both 60 Vbeta primers and 13 Jbeta primers went into the PCR. Sequenced by immunoSEQ multiplex PCR; TCRdb stores in-frame clones only, minus some. The sample holds 100,000 to 150,000 clones, 75% to 85% seen once. Material: PBMCs. Source of these receptors: a man aged 40-49 years in good health and CMV-seronegative.

The chain couples TRBV28 to TRBJ2-5, with 7 positions matching TRBD2. The CDR3 sequence is 13 residues long. V lost 2 bases to trimming and J lost 7 bases; unmatched junction nucleotides: 4. Germline CDR1 reads MDHEN; CDR2 reads SYDVKM. CDR3 in amino acids: CASSLGLDRTQYF. Here the CDR3 DNA reads TGTGCCAGCAGTTTAGGACTAGACAGGACCCAGTACTTC. The full variable domain, its missing parts supplied by reference TRBV28 and TRBJ2-5, is DVKVTQSSRYLVKRTGEKVFLECVQDMDHENMFWYRQDPGLGLRLIYFSYDVKMKEKGDIPEGYSVSREKKERFSLILESASTNQTSMYLCASSLGLDRTQYFGPGTRLLVL.

This clone is a singleton in its sample. The gene calls are TRBV5-4 and TRBJ2-1, with a tentative D call TRBD2 (5 bases). Trimming removed 5 bases from V and 1 base from J, with 7 bases in between. Germline CDR1 SGHNT, CDR2 YYREEE (reference sequence). The CDR3 extends over 13 amino acids. The CDR3 loop reads CASSPGSYNEQFF. The CDR3 coding sequence is TGTGCCAGCAGTCCGGGGTCCTACAATGAGCAGTTCTTC.

This chain joins TRBV19 and TRBJ1-1, with 7 bases aligning to TRBD1. Germline loops: CDR1 LNHDA, CDR2 SQIVND (reference sequence). The CDR3 runs to 13 residues. Trimming took 5 bases from V and 7 from J; bases not matched to a gene: 7. CDR3 sequence (DNA): TGTGCCAGTAGTGTCAGGGGGGATGGTGAAGCTTTCTTT. Translating gives CASSVRGDGEAFF.

V and J are TRBV7-3 and TRBJ2-7; 11 bases are shared with TRBD2. Germline CDR1 and CDR2: SGHTA and FQGTGA. V lost 5 bases, J lost 1 base, and 16 bases stayed unmatched. This CDR3 has 19 amino acids. This CDR3 is CASSPKPTSGTSASYEQYF. CDR3 sequence (DNA): TGTGCCAGCAGCCCCAAACCGACTAGCGGGACATCTGCATCCTACGAGCAGTACTTC.

The chain employs TRBV6-5 and TRBJ2-5; D is unclear. The germline V and J ends were trimmed by 2 bases and 1 base, with 5 bases remaining between them. The CDR3 is 13 residues long. Germline values: CDR1 MNHEY, CDR2 SVGAGI. The CDR3 sequence is CASSYGSQETQYF. The DNA of the CDR3 is TGTGCCAGCAGTTACGGCAGCCAAGAGACCCAGTACTTC.

V and J are TRBV5-1 and TRBJ1-2, with D maybe TRBD1 (5 bases). The V end lost 0 bases, the J end lost 0 bases, and 18 bases lay between the germline ends. Germline V gives CDR1 SGHRS, CDR2 YFSETQ. The CDR3 totals 18 residues. This CDR3 is CASSLDGSQGGSNYGYTF. The CDR3 DNA sequence: TGCGCCAGCAGCTTGGATGGATCCCAGGGAGGTTCTAACTATGGCTACACCTTC.

The chain employs TRBV6-1 and TRBJ2-7; 9 bases map to TRBD1. The CDR3 totals 14 residues. V was clipped by 8 bases and J by 4 bases; unmatched bases: 9. Germline V gene sequence: CDR1 MNHNS, CDR2 SASEGT. Here the CDR3 DNA reads TGTGCCAGCGAGAGGGACAGGGTTAGGTACGAGCAGTACTTC. Its translation is CASERDRVRYEQYF.

The chain links TRBV25-1 to TRBJ1-4, with D possibly TRBD1 on 6 matching bases. Between the trimmed V and J ends, which lost 0 bases and 5 bases, there was a span of 10 bases. Germline-derived CDR1 and CDR2 are MGHDK and SYGVNS. This CDR3 region has 15 residues. The CDR3 DNA is TGTGCCAGCAGTGAATATCCGGGGACAAATGAAAAACTGTTTTTT. This translates into CASSEYPGTNEKLFF.

The chain joins TRBV5-1 to TRBJ2-1, with TRBD1 matching over 10 bases. This CDR3 is 14 amino acids long. Trimming removed 4 bases from V and 7 bases from J; junction bases left unmatched: 5. CDR1 SGHRS and CDR2 YFSETQ come from the germline V gene. The CDR3 here is CASSRDRGGNEQFF. The CDR3 DNA reads as TGCGCCAGCAGCCGGGACAGGGGTGGGAATGAGCAGTTCTTC.